This TCR beta chain was sequenced in a study of memory CD4+ T cells and cytomegalovirus serostatus. Points from the study as a whole: CMV serostatus prediction reached median AUC approximately 0.95, or 0.91 with US-trained model.

Using immunoSEQ multiplex PCR, the repertoire was profiled, and TCRdb retains in-frame clones only, with some absent. Here the sample spans about 73,000 clones, roughly 80% being singletons. The CDR3 consists of 15 residues. From germline, CDR1 is LNHDA and CDR2 SQIVND (reference sequence). The V end lost 3 bases, the J end lost 0 bases, and 8 bases lay between the germline ends. As regards this clone: The antigen is unknown.

The sort gate was single viable CD3+CD4+CD8-CD45RO+ cells for memory CD4+ T cells. This receptor was identified in an adult in good health and CMV-seropositive. Material: memory CD4+ T cells from blood. The chain carries TRBV19 and TRBJ1-4; no reliable D call. The DNA for the CDR3 is TGTGCCAGTAGTATGGCGGAGGCAACTAATGAAAAACTGTTTTTT. As protein: CASSMAEATNEKLFF.